This T cell receptor beta chain came from a study of response to subunit inactivated influenza vaccine. The V and J ends lost 5 bases and 0 bases respectively, with 11 bases between them. The CDR3 totals 14 residues. This clonotype has just a few counts. Antigen: not known. Points from the study as a whole: Each seasonal flu vaccination may recruit only limited new T cells, authors suggested.

TCRdb passed the RT-PCR reads through MiXCR, listing each CDR3 protein once. Among 450,000 to 700,000 distinct CDR3 sequences listed, 12% to 15% were seen once. The gene calls are TRBV12-3 or TRBV12-4 and TRBJ2-7, with a tentative D call TRBD1 (5 bases). Sequencing was performed on PBMCs from blood, taken less than 13 days after vaccination. The sequence came from a middle-aged man who received an inactivated influenza vaccine. CDR3 in amino acids: CASSRSQGSYEQYF. The CDR3 nucleotides read TGTGCCAGCAGTCGTAGCCAGGGCTCCTACGAGCAGTACTTC.